This T cell receptor beta chain was observed in a study of vaccination and CD4 T cells after COVID-19. The wider study: Post-COVID sampling occurred a median approximately 99 days after diagnosis (range 35 to 161). Post-vaccine sampling followed dose two by a median roughly 74 days (range 14 to 241).

Stated treatment: approximately 10-day PBMC culture with coronavirus spike peptide pools or control peptides (ViraFEST assay). ViraFEST used peptide pools to expand antigen-specific T cells, then sequenced TCRs. It was after roughly ten days of culture that CD4+ T cells were isolated by negative selection. In regard to this clonotype: The antigen is unknown.

CD4+ T cells that had been cultured provided DNA sequenced with the Oncomine TCR Beta short-read assay. TCRdb re-derived calls from the PCR reads in MiXCR, one entry per CDR3 protein. Here the sample spans 14,000 to 15,000 distinct CDR3 sequences, roughly half being singletons. V shed 3 bases, J shed 5 bases, and the junction held 9 bases outside the gene matches. Looked up from germline, CDR1 is MNHNS and CDR2 is SASEGT. This CDR3 is built from 16 residues. The source material was cultured CD4+ T cells from blood, sampled after SARS-CoV-2 vaccination. This receptor was identified in a human donor with COVID-19. This sequence joins TRBV6-1 and TRBJ2-5, with 10 bases identical to TRBD2. The CDR3 spells CASSDLAGAYGETQYF. CDR3 nucleotides: TGTGCCAGCAGTGATCTAGCGGGGGCCTACGGTGAGACCCAGTACTTC.